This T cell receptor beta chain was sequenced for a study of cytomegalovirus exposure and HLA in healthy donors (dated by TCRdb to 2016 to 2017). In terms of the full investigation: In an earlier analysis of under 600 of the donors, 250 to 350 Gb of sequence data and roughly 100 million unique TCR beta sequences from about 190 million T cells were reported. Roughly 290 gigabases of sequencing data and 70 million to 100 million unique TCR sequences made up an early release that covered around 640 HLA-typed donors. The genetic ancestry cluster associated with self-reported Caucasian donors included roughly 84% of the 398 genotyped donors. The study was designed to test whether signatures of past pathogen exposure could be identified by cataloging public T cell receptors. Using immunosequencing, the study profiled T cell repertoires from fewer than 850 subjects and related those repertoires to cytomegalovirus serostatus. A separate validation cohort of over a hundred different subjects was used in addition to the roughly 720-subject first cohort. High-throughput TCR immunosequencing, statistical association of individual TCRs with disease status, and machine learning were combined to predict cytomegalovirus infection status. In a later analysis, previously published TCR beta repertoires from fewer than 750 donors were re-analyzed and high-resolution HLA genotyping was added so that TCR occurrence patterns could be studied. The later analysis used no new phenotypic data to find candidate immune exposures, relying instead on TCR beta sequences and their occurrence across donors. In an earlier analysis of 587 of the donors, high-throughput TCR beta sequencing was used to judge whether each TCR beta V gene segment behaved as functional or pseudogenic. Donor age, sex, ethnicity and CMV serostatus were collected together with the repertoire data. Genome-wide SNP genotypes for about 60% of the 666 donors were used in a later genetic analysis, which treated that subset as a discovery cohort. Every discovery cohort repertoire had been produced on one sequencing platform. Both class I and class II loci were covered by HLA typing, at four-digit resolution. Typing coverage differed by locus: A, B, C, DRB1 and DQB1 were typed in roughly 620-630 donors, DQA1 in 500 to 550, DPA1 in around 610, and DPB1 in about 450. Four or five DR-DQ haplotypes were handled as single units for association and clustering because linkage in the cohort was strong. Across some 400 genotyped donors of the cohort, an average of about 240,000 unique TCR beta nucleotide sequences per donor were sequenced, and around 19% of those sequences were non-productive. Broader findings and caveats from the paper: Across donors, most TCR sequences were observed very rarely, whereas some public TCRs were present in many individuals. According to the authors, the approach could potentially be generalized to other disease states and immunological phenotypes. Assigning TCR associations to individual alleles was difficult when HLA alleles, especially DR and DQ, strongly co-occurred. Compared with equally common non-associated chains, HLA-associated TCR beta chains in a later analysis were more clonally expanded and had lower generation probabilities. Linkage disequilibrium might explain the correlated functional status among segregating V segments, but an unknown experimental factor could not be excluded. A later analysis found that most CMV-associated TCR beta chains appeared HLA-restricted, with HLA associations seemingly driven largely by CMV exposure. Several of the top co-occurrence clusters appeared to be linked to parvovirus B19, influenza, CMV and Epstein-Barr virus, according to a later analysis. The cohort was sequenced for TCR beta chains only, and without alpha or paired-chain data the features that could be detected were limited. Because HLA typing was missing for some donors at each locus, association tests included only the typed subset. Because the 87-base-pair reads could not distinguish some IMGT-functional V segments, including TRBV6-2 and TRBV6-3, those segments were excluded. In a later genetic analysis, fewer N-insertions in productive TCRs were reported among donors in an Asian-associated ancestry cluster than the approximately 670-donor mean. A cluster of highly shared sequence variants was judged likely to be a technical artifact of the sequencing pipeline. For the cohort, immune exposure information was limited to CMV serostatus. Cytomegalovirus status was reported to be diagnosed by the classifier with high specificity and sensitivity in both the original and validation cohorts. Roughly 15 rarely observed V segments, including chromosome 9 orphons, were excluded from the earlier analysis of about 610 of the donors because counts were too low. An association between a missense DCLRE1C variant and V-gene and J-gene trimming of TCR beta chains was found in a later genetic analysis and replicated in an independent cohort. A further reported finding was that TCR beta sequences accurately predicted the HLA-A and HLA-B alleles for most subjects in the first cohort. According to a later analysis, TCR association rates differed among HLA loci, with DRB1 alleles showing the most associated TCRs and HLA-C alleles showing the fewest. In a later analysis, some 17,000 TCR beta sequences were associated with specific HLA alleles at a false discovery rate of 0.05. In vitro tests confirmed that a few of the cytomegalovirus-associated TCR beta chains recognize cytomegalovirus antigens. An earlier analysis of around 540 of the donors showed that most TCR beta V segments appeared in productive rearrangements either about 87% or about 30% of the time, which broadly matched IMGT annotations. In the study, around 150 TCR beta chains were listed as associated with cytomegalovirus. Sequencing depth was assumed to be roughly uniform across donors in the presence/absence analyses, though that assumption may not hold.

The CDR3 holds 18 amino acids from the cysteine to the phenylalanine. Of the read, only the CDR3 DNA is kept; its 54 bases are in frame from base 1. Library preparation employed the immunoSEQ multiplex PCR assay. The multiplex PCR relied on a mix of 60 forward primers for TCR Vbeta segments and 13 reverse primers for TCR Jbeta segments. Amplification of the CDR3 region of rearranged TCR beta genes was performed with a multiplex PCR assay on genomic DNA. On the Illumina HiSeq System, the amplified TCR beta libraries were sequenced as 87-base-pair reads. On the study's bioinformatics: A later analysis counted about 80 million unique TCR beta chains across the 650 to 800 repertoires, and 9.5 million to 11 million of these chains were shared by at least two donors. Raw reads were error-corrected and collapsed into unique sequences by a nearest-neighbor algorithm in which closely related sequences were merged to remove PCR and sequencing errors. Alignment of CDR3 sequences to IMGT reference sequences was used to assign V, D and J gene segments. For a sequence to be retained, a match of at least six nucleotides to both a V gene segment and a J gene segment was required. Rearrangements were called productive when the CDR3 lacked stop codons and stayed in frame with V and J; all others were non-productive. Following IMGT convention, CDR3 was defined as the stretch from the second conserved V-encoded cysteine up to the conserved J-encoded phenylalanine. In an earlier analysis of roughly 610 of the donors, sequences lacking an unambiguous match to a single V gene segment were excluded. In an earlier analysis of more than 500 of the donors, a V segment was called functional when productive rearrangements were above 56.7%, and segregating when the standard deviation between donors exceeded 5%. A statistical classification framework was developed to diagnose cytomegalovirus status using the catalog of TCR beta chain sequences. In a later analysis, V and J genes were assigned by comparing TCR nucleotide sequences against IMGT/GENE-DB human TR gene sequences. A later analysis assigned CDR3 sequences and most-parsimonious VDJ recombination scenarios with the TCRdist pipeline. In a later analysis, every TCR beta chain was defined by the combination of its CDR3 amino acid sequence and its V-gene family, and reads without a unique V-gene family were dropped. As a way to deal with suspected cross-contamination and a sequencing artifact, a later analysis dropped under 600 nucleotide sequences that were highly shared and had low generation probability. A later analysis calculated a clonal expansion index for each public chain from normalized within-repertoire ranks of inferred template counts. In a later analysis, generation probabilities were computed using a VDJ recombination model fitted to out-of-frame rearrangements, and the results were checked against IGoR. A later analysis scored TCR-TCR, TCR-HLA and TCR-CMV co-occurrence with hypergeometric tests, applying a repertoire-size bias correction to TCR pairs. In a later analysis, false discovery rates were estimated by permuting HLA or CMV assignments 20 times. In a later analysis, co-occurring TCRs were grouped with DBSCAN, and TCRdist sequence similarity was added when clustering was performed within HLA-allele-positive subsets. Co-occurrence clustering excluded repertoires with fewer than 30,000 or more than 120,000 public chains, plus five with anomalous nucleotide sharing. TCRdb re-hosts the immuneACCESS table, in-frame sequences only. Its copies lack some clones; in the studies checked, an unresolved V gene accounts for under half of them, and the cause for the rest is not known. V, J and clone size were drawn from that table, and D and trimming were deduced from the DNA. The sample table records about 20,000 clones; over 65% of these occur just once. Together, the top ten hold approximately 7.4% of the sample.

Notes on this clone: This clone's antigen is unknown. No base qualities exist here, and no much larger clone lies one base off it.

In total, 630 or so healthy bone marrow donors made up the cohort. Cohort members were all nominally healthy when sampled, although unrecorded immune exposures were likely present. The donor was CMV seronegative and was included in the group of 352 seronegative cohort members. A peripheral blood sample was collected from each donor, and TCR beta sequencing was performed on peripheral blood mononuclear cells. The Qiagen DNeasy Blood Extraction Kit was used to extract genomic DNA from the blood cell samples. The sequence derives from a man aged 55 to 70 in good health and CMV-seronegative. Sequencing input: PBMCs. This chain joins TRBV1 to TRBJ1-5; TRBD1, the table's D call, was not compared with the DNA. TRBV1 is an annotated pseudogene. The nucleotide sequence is TGCACCAGCAGCAATTGGGCACGAGACGAATATAGCAATCAGCCCCAGCATTTT. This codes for CTSSNWARDEYSNQPQHF.